This T cell receptor beta chain appears in the sequencing data of a study of control samples from healthy donors and cancer patients. Germline V CDR1 and CDR2: LGHDT, YNNKEL (reference sequence). Trimming took 5 bases from V and 7 from J, leaving 11 bases between them. This CDR3 comprises 13 residues. The repertoire was sequenced with immunoSEQ multiplex PCR; TCRdb's copy has only in-frame clones and lacks some. The sample records about 120,000 clones, around nine tenths being singletons. The source material was blood. The chain combines TRBV3-1 (or the pseudogene TRBV3-2) with TRBJ2-2, with D maybe TRBD2 (6 bases). The origin of this receptor is a man aged 25 to 45 in good health. DNA of the CDR3: TGTGCCAGCAGCGAAGTCGGGAGCGGGGAGCTGTTTTTT. Translation gives CASSEVGSGELFF.